Sequencing of this T cell receptor beta chain was carried out in a study of blood T cells in healthy people across ages (dated by TCRdb to about 2015). Describing the broader study: In model experiments, template switching captured about one uniquely barcoded TCR beta cDNA molecule for every two T cells. Using deep sequencing normalized with unique cDNA molecular identifiers, the study measured how TCR beta repertoire diversity changes with age. Donors were grouped into four age groups: young (average roughly 15 years), middle-aged (about 40), aged (around 56) and long-lived (about 90). To avoid experimental bias, donors of different ages were distributed randomly across sequencing lanes. For two donors (one aged 18 to 30 and one aged 80 or older), the study analyzed two additional independent replicas of 1 million unique cDNA reads from the same blood draw.

Library preparation was by 5' RACE. The sequencing machine was an Illumina HiSeq 2500. A second roughly 6 to 12 cycle PCR used a sample-barcoded 5' primer and a J-beta primer mix. A template-switch 5' adaptor carrying 12 random nucleotides introduced a unique molecular identifier onto each TCR beta cDNA molecule. Each sample yielded at least 2.5 million CDR3-containing paired-end reads. The Mint cDNA synthesis kit, primed by a TRBC-specific oligonucleotide, was used to synthesize first-strand cDNA from all RNA. All cDNA was treated with uracil-DNA glycosylase and then went through a first 18-cycle PCR with the universal primers M1SS and BC2_uni_R. The published analysis was carried out like this. Each sample was normalized by randomly selecting 1 million high-quality reads, each carrying a distinct molecular identifier. Instead of being binned into consensus sequences, reads with shared molecular identifiers were discarded. CDR3 identification, clonotype clustering and error correction used MiTCR with a Q25 quality threshold and the strictest error-elimination algorithm. A nonparametric unseen species model with Euler transformation was used to estimate a lower bound on total TCR beta diversity. TCRdb reworked the public reads: Q25 trimming with fastp, MiXCR clone assembly, productive beta chains retained. Identical CDR3 protein sequences are pooled into one entry, listed with their most common genes and DNA. These V and J calls derive from TCRdb rather than the authors' analysis. The sample records over 600,000 distinct CDR3 sequences, around a fifth of which are singletons. The ten largest clones add up to around 3.4% of the sample.

Systemically healthy Caucasian individuals from Russia, around 39 in total and aged about 6 to 100 years, were included as donors. About 10 milliliters of peripheral blood were drawn from each donor into EDTA-treated Vacutainer tubes. Ficoll-Paque density-gradient centrifugation was used to isolate PBMCs, with at least 7 million per sample. Total RNA was extracted from PBMCs with Trizol reagent, with at least 6 micrograms obtained per sample. For every donor, flow cytometry on a PBMC aliquot measured the percentage of naive CD45RAhigh/CD27high T cells. This clonotype was detected a few times. This receptor's antigen is unknown. A read error is likely, as this CDR3 ends without the conserved phenylalanine or tryptophan. CDR1 DFQATT and CDR2 SNEGSKA were looked up in the germline V gene (reference sequence). The CDR3 spans 13 residues, counting both ends. Of all the DNA, just the CDR3 is kept, 39 bases in frame from base 1. V loses 3 bases, J loses 1 base, and the germline ends lie 9 bases apart.

Study-wide findings and limitations: Because the CMV infection status of the donors was unknown, age-related changes in expanded clonotypes may potentially have been confounded. Total diversity estimates from one million sequenced T cells were considered lower bounds and underestimates. Observed TCR beta diversity per million T cells fell roughly linearly with age, and a significant reduction was already apparent by age roughly 40. The percentage of naive T cells measured by flow cytometry correlated strongly with observed TCR beta diversity. Bulk unsorted PBMC profiling prevented conclusive comparison of naive and antigen-experienced compartments. Compared with the aged group, the long-lived group had more naive CD4+ T cells, fewer expanded clones and increased TCR diversity, suggesting age selection.

The sequence derives from an older man in good health. The specimen sequenced was blood. The chain was built from TRBV20-1 and TRBJ2-5, with the D gene too uncertain to name. CDR3 sequence: CSARSTSQETQYS. At the DNA level, the sequence is TGCAGTGCTAGGAGTACCAGCCAAGAGACCCAGTACTCC.